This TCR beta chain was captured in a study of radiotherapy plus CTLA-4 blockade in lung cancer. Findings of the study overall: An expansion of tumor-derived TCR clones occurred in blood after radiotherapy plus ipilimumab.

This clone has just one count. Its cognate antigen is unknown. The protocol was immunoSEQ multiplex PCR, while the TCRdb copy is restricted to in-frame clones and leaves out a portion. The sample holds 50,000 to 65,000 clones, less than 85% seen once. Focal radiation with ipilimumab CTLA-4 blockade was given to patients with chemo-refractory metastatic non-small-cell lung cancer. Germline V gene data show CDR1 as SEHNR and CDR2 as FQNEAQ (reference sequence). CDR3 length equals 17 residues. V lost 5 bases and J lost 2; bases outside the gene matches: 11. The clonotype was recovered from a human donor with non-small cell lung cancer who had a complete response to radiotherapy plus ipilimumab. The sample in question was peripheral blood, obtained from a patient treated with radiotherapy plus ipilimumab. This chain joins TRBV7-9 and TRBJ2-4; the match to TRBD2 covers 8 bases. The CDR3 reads CASSAREGGASKNIQYF. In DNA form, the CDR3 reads TGTGCCAGCAGCGCCCGGGAGGGGGGCGCGTCCAAAAACATTCAGTACTTC.